The 31 T cell receptor beta chains below all came from one sample that was sequenced in a study of molecular identifiers for immune sequencing clone quantification. TCRdb reanalysed the PCR reads using MiXCR and keeps one entry per CDR3 protein. This sample has a few hundred thousand distinct CDR3 sequences; roughly 26% occur once, and the top ten carry around 0.8%. Material: naive CD8+ T cells from blood, with Jurkat cell RNA spiked in. As to subset: FACS-sorted CD8+CD4-CCR7+CD45RA+ naive T cells. Receptor source: a human donor in good health. Some libraries in this study had Jurkat cell RNA spiked in.

The gene calls are TRBV4-3 and TRBJ2-3; either TRBD1 or TRBD2 may supply D (5 bases each). CDR3 length: 15 residues. Germline V gene data show CDR1 as LGHNA and CDR2 as YSLEER. Trimming pared 3 bases from V and 2 bases from J, leaving 12 bases between. The CDR3 DNA follows: TGCGCCAGCAGCCAGGGACGAGCCCTCACAGATACGCAGTATTTT. Protein product: CASSQGRALTDTQYF.

Many counts were recorded for this clonotype. The chain links TRBV20-1 to TRBJ1-1; TRBD1 agrees at 7 bases. The J segment lost 8 bases and the V segment lost 3 bases, leaving 24 bases of the junction unmatched. From germline, CDR1 is DFQATT and CDR2 SNEGSKA (reference sequence). CDR3 length equals 18 residues. CDR3 residues: CSARTPLTGPLVIGEAFF. CDR3 nucleotides: TGCAGTGCTAGGACCCCCTTGACAGGGCCGCTCGTGATTGGGGAAGCTTTCTTT.

A few counts support this clonotype. J is TRBJ2-3 and V is TRBV5-3; D not resolved. TRBV5-3 is marked as an open reading frame, function uncertain. V lost 8 bases to trimming and J lost 5 bases, with 18 bases between them. The CDR3 loop spans 14 amino acids. The CDR3 nucleotides are TGTGCCAGCAGCCCGGCATCTAGTGAAGATACGCAGTATTTT. Amino acid sequence: CASSPASSEDTQYF.

This clonotype came up a few times. The V and J genes are TRBV5-6 and TRBJ1-5; a weak D match, TRBD1 (5 bases). From germline, CDR1 is SGHDT and CDR2 YYEEEE. V lost 0 bases and J 4 bases, leaving 14 bases between the germline ends. CDR3 length: 16 residues. The CDR3 coding sequence is TGTGCCAGCAGCTTGGGAGGCAGGGAGGGAAATCAGCCCCAGCATTTT. Its protein is CASSLGGREGNQPQHF.

This clonotype was detected many times. This sequence joins TRBV7-9 and TRBJ2-3; either TRBD1 or TRBD2 may fit D (6 bases each). The CDR3 is 15 residues long. CDR1 is SEHNR, CDR2 FQNEAQ, per germline (reference sequence). Trimming took off 5 bases at V and 2 bases at J, with 14 bases between the two ends. The CDR3 sequence is CASSPPGGLTDTQYF. CDR3 sequence (DNA): TGTGCCAGCAGCCCCCCTGGGGGGCTCACAGATACGCAGTATTTT.

The rearrangement joins TRBV5-6 to TRBJ1-5, with 8 positions matching TRBD1. V trimming: 2 bases; J trimming: 5 bases; junction bases outside the gene matches: 9. CDR1 SGHDT and CDR2 YYEEEE come from the germline V gene. The CDR3 contains 16 residues. The CDR3 loop reads CASSLARQGLYQPQHF. In nucleotides, the CDR3 is TGTGCCAGCAGCTTAGCCAGACAGGGGCTTTATCAGCCCCAGCATTTT.

V is TRBV20-1 and J is TRBJ2-2, with 10 bases lining up with TRBD2. Germline V gives CDR1 DFQATT, CDR2 SNEGSKA (reference sequence). After removal of 1 base from V and 0 bases from J, the junction contained 17 bases not matched to a gene. The CDR3 covers 21 residues. The CDR3 loop reads CSARAGLAVPPFPSNTGELFF. Written as DNA, the CDR3 is TGCAGTGCTAGAGCCGGACTAGCGGTACCTCCATTCCCATCGAACACCGGGGAGCTGTTTTTT.

This clonotype was seen many times. The V call is TRBV28, the J call TRBJ2-5, with TRBD2 matching over 10 bases. Looked up from germline, CDR1 is MDHEN and CDR2 is SYDVKM. V dropped 5 bases and J dropped 0; count of bases not matched to a gene: 6. The CDR3 has 16 residues. The CDR3 loop reads CASSRTSGRYQETQYF. The CDR3 DNA sequence: TGTGCCAGCAGTCGGACTAGCGGAAGGTACCAAGAGACCCAGTACTTC.

The chain couples TRBV10-3 to TRBJ2-5; D uncertain. CDR1 is ENHRY, CDR2 SYGVKD, per germline. The CDR3 loop spans 13 amino acids. Trimming cost V 6 bases and J 4 bases, with 12 bases left between them. CDR3 in DNA: TGTGCCATCAGCCCCTGGGTGGGAGAGACCCAGTACTTC. Its protein product is CAISPWVGETQYF.

This clonotype occurred a few times. The CDR3 sequence is CASSLRGVGGPYEQYF. The CDR3 coding sequence is TGTGCCAGCAGTTTAAGAGGGGTAGGGGGTCCCTACGAGCAGTACTTC. The rearrangement joins TRBV27 to TRBJ2-7, with TRBD1 as a possible D gene (6 bases). Germline loops: CDR1 MNHEY, CDR2 SMNVEV (reference sequence). The CDR3 extends over 16 amino acids. The ends were cut back, 2 bases at V and 2 bases at J, with 16 bases in the middle.

This clonotype turned up a few times. V is TRBV27 and J is TRBJ2-7; no firm D call. The CDR3 length is 13 residues. Germline-derived CDR1 and CDR2 are MNHEY and SMNVEV (reference sequence). Trimming stripped 5 bases from V and 3 bases from J, with 11 bases between. The CDR3 bases are TGTGCCAGCAGTACTGAGTCCGGCTACGAGCAGTACTTC. This gives the protein CASSTESGYEQYF.

About this clonotype itself: A much larger clonotype is one base distant, so this may be a read error. V and J are TRBV2 and TRBJ1-5, with D possibly matching TRBD1 (6 bases). The germline gives CDR1 SNHLY, CDR2 FYNNEI. This CDR3 has 16 residues. DNA for the CDR3: TGTGCCAGCGGTGAAGCGGAGGGCAGGGGATATCAGCCCCAGCATTTT. It specifies CASGEAEGRGYQPQHF.

The chain employs TRBV5-6 and TRBJ2-3; D is ambiguous. V shed 1 base and J shed 0 bases, with 12 bases lying between them. Germline V gives CDR1 SGHDT, CDR2 YYEEEE. This CDR3 spans 16 amino acids. Here the CDR3 reads CASSLLASTSTDTQYF. In DNA, the CDR3 is TGTGCCAGCAGCTTGTTGGCCTCCACGAGCACAGATACGCAGTATTTT.

This sequence joins TRBV27 and TRBJ1-2; tentative D call: TRBD1 (6 bases). Germline loops: CDR1 MNHEY, CDR2 SMNVEV (reference sequence). Between the trimmed V and J ends, which lost 2 bases and 5 bases, there was a span of 9 bases. The CDR3 is 13 amino acids. CDR3 nucleotides: TGTGCCAGCAGTTTAGGGGGCTCGTATGGCTACACCTTC. Translating it yields CASSLGGSYGYTF.

This clonotype was seen a few times. A clone one base away is much larger, so this may be a read error. The chain uses TRBV6-5 and TRBJ1-5; no reliable D call. This CDR3 region has 13 residues. Germline CDR1 is MNHEY and CDR2 is SVGAGI. CDR3 amino acids: CACSYSIYQPQHF. In nucleotides, the CDR3 is TGTGCCTGCAGTTACTCGATTTATCAGCCCCAGCATTTT.

V and J are TRBV6-2 or TRBV6-3 and TRBJ1-2; TRBD1 matches 8 bases. V trimming: 7 bases; J trimming: 1 base; junction bases outside the gene matches: 17. The V gene's germline CDR1 is MNHEY and CDR2 SVGEGT. CDR3 length: 18 amino acids. The CDR3: CASNSDRGISWDNYGYTF. The CDR3 DNA reads TGTGCCAGCAACTCCGACAGGGGAATTTCTTGGGATAACTATGGCTACACCTTC.

The rearrangement uses TRBV2 and TRBJ2-2, with D tentatively TRBD2 (5 bases). This CDR3 comprises 14 residues. Germline loops: CDR1 SNHLY, CDR2 FYNNEI. With 4 bases removed from V and 6 bases from J, the gap between germline ends came to 12 bases. The CDR3 DNA follows: TGTGCCAGCAGTGCCTCGGGGTTCTCCGGGGAGCTGTTTTTT. It specifies CASSASGFSGELFF.

This clonotype was found many times. The rearrangement links TRBV28 to TRBJ2-5, with D possibly being TRBD2 (5 bases). V shed 6 bases and J shed 7 bases, with 15 bases lying between them. Germline V gene lookup returns CDR1 MDHEN and CDR2 SYDVKM. The CDR3 length is 13 residues. CDR3 residues: CASSPRGLGTQYF. DNA of the CDR3: TGTGCCAGCAGCCCTCGGGGTCTGGGGACCCAGTACTTC.

The gene calls are TRBV6-2 or TRBV6-3 and TRBJ1-1, with D possibly being TRBD1 (6 bases). The germline CDR1 and CDR2 sequences are MNHEY and SVGEGT. Trimming left V 3 bases short and J 5 bases short, with 13 bases between. CDR3 length equals 14 residues. The CDR3, as DNA: TGTGCCAGCAGTTATTGGGGGGCTGGAACTGAAGCTTTCTTT. Translating it yields CASSYWGAGTEAFF.

As for this clonotype: A read error is possible here, since a much larger clone lies one base away. V is TRBV9 and J is TRBJ2-5; 7 bases map to TRBD2. Germline V CDR1 and CDR2: SGDLS, YYNGEE. The CDR3 is made up of 16 amino acids. The chain's CDR3 is CASCVWSGEYQETQYF. Written as DNA, the CDR3 is TGTGCCAGCTGCGTATGGAGCGGGGAGTACCAAGAGACCCAGTACTTC.

This clonotype has only a few counts. V gene TRBV27 combines with J gene TRBJ2-6; 7 bases line up with TRBD1. There are 20 residues in the CDR3. The germline V gene has CDR1 MNHEY and CDR2 SMNVEV (reference sequence). V shed 2 bases and J 4 bases; nucleotides not matched to a gene: 17. This chain's CDR3 is CASSLVGGGVFGTGANVLTF. In nucleotides, the CDR3 is TGTGCCAGCAGTTTAGTAGGGGGCGGAGTTTTCGGGACCGGGGCCAACGTCCTGACTTTC.

This clonotype was picked up a small number of times. The CDR3 here is CSASAEGVVTYGYTF. The CDR3 coding sequence is TGCAGTGCTAGTGCCGAGGGGGTGGTCACCTATGGCTACACCTTC. The chain is built from TRBV20-1 and TRBJ1-2, with TRBD1 as a possible D gene (6 bases). Trimming shortened V by 3 bases and J by 4 bases, and 18 bases separated the two germline ends. The CDR3 is 15 amino acids. Germline assignment: CDR1 DFQATT and CDR2 SNEGSKA (reference sequence).

As to this clonotype: The conserved phenylalanine or tryptophan is not found at the CDR3 terminus, so this likely reflects a read error. The chain joins TRBV20-1 to TRBJ2-1, with TRBD2 matching over 14 bases. V lost 6 bases, J lost 2 bases, and 15 bases stayed unmatched. The CDR3 length is 19 residues. Germline lookup yields CDR1 DFQATT and CDR2 SNEGSKA (reference sequence). CDR3 in amino acids: CSAQTTGTSGSWTYNEQFS. The CDR3 DNA sequence: TGCAGTGCGCAAACGACCGGGACTAGCGGGAGTTGGACCTACAATGAGCAGTTCTCC.

This clonotype was seen ten or more times. The chain carries TRBV30 and TRBJ2-3, with TRBD2 identical over 14 bases. The CDR3 consists of 14 residues. V gave up 7 bases and J gave up 4 bases; unmatched junction bases: 4. Germline CDR1 and CDR2: GTSNPN and SVGIG (reference sequence). The CDR3 DNA reads TGTGCCTCCCGGACTAGCGGGGGGTCAGATACGCAGTATTTT. This gives the protein CASRTSGGSDTQYF.

This clonotype was recorded at least ten times. The V and J genes are TRBV6-2 or TRBV6-3 and TRBJ2-4; 9 nucleotides match TRBD1. CDR3 length: 14 amino acids. Germline CDR1 and CDR2: MNHEY and SVGEGT. J gave up 5 bases and V 2 bases, and 1 base lay outside the gene matches. The CDR3 region is CASSYRTGENIQYF. CDR3 coding DNA: TGTGCCAGCAGTTACAGGACAGGGGAAAACATTCAGTACTTC.

The chain combines TRBV3-1 with TRBJ2-3; D is perhaps TRBD1 (6 bases). V gave up 2 bases and J gave up 4 bases, with 10 bases separating them. The CDR3 length is 14 residues. From germline, CDR1 is LGHDT and CDR2 YNNKEL (reference sequence). CDR3 sequence (DNA): TGTGCCAGCAGCCAAACAGGGCTATCAGATACGCAGTATTTT. Protein: CASSQTGLSDTQYF.

Notes on this clonotype: This may be a read error, as it is one base from a much larger clone. The genes are TRBV2 and TRBJ1-2, with D possibly matching TRBD1 (5 bases). The CDR3 has 15 amino acids. Germline-derived CDR1 and CDR2 are SNHLY and FYNNEI. V gave up 5 bases and J gave up 3 bases, with 16 bases separating them. The DNA for the CDR3 is TGTGCCAGCAGTACCGGGACCCAGGAGGACTATGGCTACACCTTC. Translation: CASSTGTQEDYGYTF.

In this sample, this clonotype turned up a few times. The chain recombines TRBV27 with TRBJ1-5; D is unresolved. The CDR3 spans 14 residues. V was clipped by 4 bases and J by 3 bases, with 10 bases between them. Germline V gene sequence: CDR1 MNHEY, CDR2 SMNVEV (reference sequence). The CDR3 loop is CASSSLGYNQPQHF. CDR3 sequence (DNA): TGTGCCAGCAGTTCGCTAGGGTACAATCAGCCCCAGCATTTT.

This clonotype has a count of ten or more. The rearrangement uses TRBV7-9 and TRBJ2-7; 16 nucleotides align to TRBD2. The CDR3 has 17 amino acids. The germline CDR1 and CDR2 sequences are SEHNR and FQNEAQ (reference sequence). The junction had 5 bases not matched to a gene; V was cut back by 5 bases and J by 1 base. The CDR3 nucleotides read TGTGCCAGCAGCCCGGGACTAGCGGGAGGGGGTTCCTACGAGCAGTACTTC. Its translation is CASSPGLAGGGSYEQYF.

This clonotype appeared many times. This sequence joins TRBV7-8 and TRBJ2-5, with 8 bases matching TRBD2. V dropped 7 bases and J dropped 4; count of bases not matched to a gene: 8. The CDR3 covers 14 residues. Germline CDR1 and CDR2: SGHVS and FQNEAQ. The CDR3 loop reads CASTRAGAGETQYF. The CDR3 DNA follows: TGTGCCAGCACCCGAGCGGGGGCAGGAGAGACCCAGTACTTC.

CDR3 nucleotide sequence: TGTGCCAGCAGCTCCCCGGGACTAACGGGGCTAGAGACCCAGTACTTC. Translated, it gives CASSSPGLTGLETQYF. V gene TRBV7-2 combines with J gene TRBJ2-5, with TRBD2 identical over 7 bases. This CDR3 contains 16 residues. The V gene's germline CDR1 is SGHTA and CDR2 FQGNSA. J was trimmed by 4 bases and V by 4 bases; bases with no gene match: 12.